This T cell receptor (beta chain) was captured in a study of T cell repertoires in cytomegalovirus infection. Whole-study context: Matching HLA type and CMV infection were both indicated by public TCR beta signatures. Study results and limitations: CMV-specific HLA-C-restricted TCR beta clonotypes dominated the ex vivo response. Cumulative public TCR beta family frequency identified CMV carriers with the relevant HLA.

Between the trimmed V and J ends, which lost 4 bases and 0 bases, there was a span of 16 bases. Germline CDR1 reads DFQATT; CDR2 reads SNEGSKA (reference sequence). The CDR3 spans 16 residues. TCRdb used MiXCR to reprocess the reads, holding one entry per CDR3 protein. The data contain around 100,000 distinct CDR3 sequences, 15% to 20% of them singletons. This clonotype was recorded a few times. The antigen is unknown. The sequencing input was PBMCs. The chain couples TRBV20-1 to TRBJ1-3, with D uncertain. The receptor was isolated from a human donor in good health (CMV status not recorded). Some clones in this sample may be carry-over from other donors' samples. The CDR3 loop reads CSAIPAFVLSGNTIYF. CDR3 bases: TGCAGTGCTATCCCCGCTTTTGTGCTCTCTGGAAACACCATATATTTT.